A single sample gave rise to the 21 T cell receptor beta chains below, sequenced in a study of multiple sclerosis patients with progressive multifocal leukoencephalopathy. As to time point: before natalizumab initiation. TCRdb's copy holds only in-frame clones and misses some; the assay was immunoSEQ multiplex PCR. The sample includes 25,000 to 35,000 clones, roughly 92% of them seen just once. Sequencing was performed on PBMCs. The receptor set was obtained from a man aged 30 to 45 with multiple sclerosis.

This chain connects TRBV18 to TRBJ1-6; 10 bases line up with TRBD1. The CDR3 is 14 residues long. V dropped 3 bases and J dropped 10; count of bases not matched to a gene: 3. Germline V CDR1 and CDR2: KGHSH, LQKENI. The CDR3 reads CASSPGQGNSPLHF. DNA for the CDR3: TGTGCCAGCTCACCGGGACAGGGGAACTCACCCCTCCACTTT.

This clone was seen once. CDR3 amino acids: CASSPGRANEKLFF. The CDR3 region has the DNA TGTGCCAGCAGCCCAGGACGGGCTAATGAAAAACTGTTTTTT. The chain uses TRBV7-8 and TRBJ1-4; D is unclear. Germline CDR1 and CDR2: SGHVS and FQNEAQ. The CDR3 extends over 14 amino acids. The V gene lost 5 bases and the J gene lost 3 bases, with 10 bases spanning the gap.

The genes are TRBV5-8 and TRBJ2-7, with D perhaps TRBD1 or TRBD2 (6 bases each). The V end was cut by 3 bases, the J end by 2 bases, with 15 bases between. Germline assignment: CDR1 SGHTS and CDR2 YDEGEE. The CDR3 is 15 amino acids. CDR3 region: CASSWGADLAYEQYV. The CDR3 DNA is TGTGCCAGCAGCTGGGGGGCTGATCTCGCCTACGAGCAGTACGTC.

V usage is TRBV18 and J usage is TRBJ2-1; D not resolved. V gave up 6 bases and J gave up 2 bases, with 14 bases separating them. The CDR3 covers 15 residues. Germline-derived CDR1 and CDR2 are KGHSH and LQKENI. In DNA, the CDR3 is TGTGCCAGCTCCCGCGTAGTAGACCCCTACAATGAGCAGTTCTTC. Protein product: CASSRVVDPYNEQFF.

The chain employs TRBV11-3 and TRBJ2-5; D possibly corresponds to TRBD2 (6 bases). The CDR3 has 15 amino acids. Trimming stripped 1 base from V and 3 bases from J, with 12 bases between. Germline V lookup: CDR1 SGHNT, CDR2 YENEEA. The CDR3 DNA is TGTGCCAGCAGCTTAGGTGGGACTGCAAAAGAGACCCAGTACTTC. Its protein is CASSLGGTAKETQYF.

The rearrangement uses TRBV6-5 and TRBJ2-1, with a tentative D call TRBD2 (5 bases). Trimming removed 3 bases from V and 0 bases from J, with 9 bases in between. Looked up from germline, CDR1 is MNHEY and CDR2 is SVGAGI. The CDR3 runs 15 residues. CDR3 region: CASSYSVSSYNEQFF. The CDR3 bases are TGTGCCAGCAGTTATAGCGTGAGCTCCTACAATGAGCAGTTCTTC.

CDR3 sequence reads: CASSVVLGNTEAFF. In DNA, the CDR3 is TGTGCCAGCAGCGTAGTTCTGGGAAACACTGAAGCTTTCTTT. The J gene is TRBJ1-1, the V gene TRBV9; D not certain. V lost 0 bases and J 2 bases, leaving 8 bases between the germline ends. The germline V gene has CDR1 SGDLS and CDR2 YYNGEE. CDR3 length: 14 amino acids.

V usage is TRBV11-2 and J usage is TRBJ1-3; weak D call: TRBD1 (6 bases). The CDR3 totals 14 residues. The germline V and J ends were trimmed by 5 bases and 11 bases, with 19 bases remaining between them. Germline V CDR1 and CDR2: SGHAT, FQNNGV. The DNA of the CDR3 is TGTGCCAGCAGCCCGCAGGGACATCGCGAAGCCATATATTTT. Translating it yields CASSPQGHREAIYF. The full variable domain, rest sourced from reference TRBV11-2 and TRBJ1-3, is EAGVAQSPRYKIIEKRQSVAFWCNPISGHATLYWYQQILGQGPKLLIQFQNNGVVDDSQLPKDRFSAERLKGVDSTLKIQPAKLEDSAVYLCASSPQGHREAIYFGEGSWLTVV.

The J gene is TRBJ2-1, the V gene TRBV12-5, with 7 bases that match TRBD2. In germline, CDR1 is LGHNT, CDR2 FRNRAP. The CDR3 sequence is 13 residues long. V lost 6 bases and J lost 9; bases outside the gene matches: 8. The CDR3 region has the DNA TGTGCTAGTGGACCCGGGGAGGGTCGTGAGCAGTTCTTC. Amino acid sequence: CASGPGEGREQFF.

The chain is built from TRBV19 and TRBJ1-5; no firm D call. Germline CDR1 and CDR2: LNHDA and SQIVND (reference sequence). V was shortened by 1 base and J by 2 bases, with 6 bases between the two germline ends. This CDR3 is 14 amino acids long. The DNA for the CDR3 is TGTGCCAGTAGTATAGTTTGGGGCAATCAGCCCCAGCATTTT. It yields the protein CASSIVWGNQPQHF.

This clone has only one observation. The gene calls are TRBV6-4 and TRBJ2-1, with 9 bases identical to TRBD2. CDR1 and CDR2 from the germline V gene are MRHNA and SNTAGT. The V gene end was trimmed by 2 bases and the J gene end by 13 bases; junction bases not matched to a gene: 9. CDR3 length: 14 amino acids. The CDR3: CASSDIAGTSRQFF. DNA for the CDR3: TGTGCCAGCAGTGACATTGCGGGGACTAGCAGACAGTTCTTC.

The rearrangement joins TRBV15 to TRBJ2-1; TRBD2 matches at 9 bases. The junction had 15 bases not matched to a gene; V was cut back by 5 bases and J by 7 bases. CDR3 length equals 17 residues. Germline V lookup: CDR1 LNHNV, CDR2 YYDKDF (reference sequence). CDR3 region: CATSEGVLAGPWNEQFF. CDR3 nucleotide sequence: TGTGCCACCAGCGAAGGGGTTCTAGCGGGACCTTGGAATGAGCAGTTCTTC.

The genes are TRBV19 and TRBJ2-3, with 10 bases aligning to TRBD1. Trimming removed 7 bases from V and 8 bases from J; junction bases left unmatched: 9. The CDR3 runs 14 residues. CDR1 is LNHDA and CDR2 is SQIVND in the germline V gene (reference sequence). The CDR3 DNA sequence: TGTGCCAGTACCCCCCGGGACAGGGGACCTACGCAGTATTTT. Protein: CASTPRDRGPTQYF.

The J gene is TRBJ2-1, the V gene TRBV15, with TRBD1 matching 7 bases. Germline CDR1 reads LNHNV; CDR2 reads YYDKDF (reference sequence). V trimming: 0 bases; J trimming: 4 bases; junction bases outside the gene matches: 3. The CDR3 totals 15 residues. CDR3 nucleotides: TGTGCCACCAGCAGAGACGACAGGGTTTACAATGAGCAGTTCTTC. Translated, it gives CATSRDDRVYNEQFF.

The chain couples TRBV5-1 to TRBJ1-1, with 7 bases fitting TRBD1. Germline assignment: CDR1 SGHRS and CDR2 YFSETQ. Unmatched junction bases numbered 7, after V lost 4 bases and J lost 1 base. The CDR3 has 15 amino acids. As DNA, the CDR3 is TGCGCCAGCAGCCCCGTGGACAGGCAGAACACTGAAGCTTTCTTT. The encoded protein is CASSPVDRQNTEAFF.

J is TRBJ2-7 and V is TRBV7-2; weak D call: TRBD2 (5 bases). Germline CDR1 reads SGHTA; CDR2 reads FQGNSA. Trimming cost V 2 bases and J 2 bases, with 13 bases left between them. CDR3 length: 15 amino acids. DNA for the CDR3: TGTGCCAGCAGCTTAAACCCGGGGTTCACCTACGAGCAGTACTTC. Its translation is CASSLNPGFTYEQYF. The variable domain in full, with the rest retrieved from reference TRBV7-2 and TRBJ2-7, is GAGVSQSPSNKVTEKGKDVELRCDPISGHTALYWYRQSLGQGLEFLIYFQGNSAPDKSGLPSDRFSAERTGGSVSTLTIQRTQQEDSAVYLCASSLNPGFTYEQYFGPGTRLTVT.

The chain combines TRBV4-3 with TRBJ2-1; 15 nucleotides line up with TRBD2. The J segment lost 8 bases and the V segment lost 3 bases, leaving 2 bases of the junction unmatched. This CDR3 has 15 amino acids. Looked up from germline, CDR1 is LGHNA and CDR2 is YSLEER. The CDR3 spells CASSQGLAGGDEQFF. Here the CDR3 DNA reads TGCGCCAGCAGCCAGGGACTAGCGGGAGGCGATGAGCAGTTCTTC.

The CDR3 here is CASIPSAGGDSYGYTF. The CDR3, as DNA: TGTGCCAGTATCCCCAGCGCAGGGGGAGACAGCTATGGCTACACCTTC. The chain employs TRBV19 and TRBJ1-2; 7 nucleotides agree with TRBD1. This CDR3 has 16 residues. Germline-derived CDR1 and CDR2 are LNHDA and SQIVND (reference sequence). With V trimmed by 7 bases and J by 4 bases, 15 bases remained unmatched.

J is TRBJ2-1 and V is TRBV10-1; a possible D gene is TRBD1 (6 bases). V lost 0 bases and J 7 bases, leaving 16 bases between the germline ends. The CDR3 sequence is 16 residues long. CDR1 and CDR2 (germline): WNHNN, SYGVQD (reference sequence). CDR3 coding DNA: TGCGCCAGCAGTGAGTCTGCCGCCCTAAGGGGGAATGAGCAGTTCTTC. This encodes CASSESAALRGNEQFF.

This rearrangement joins TRBV15 to TRBJ2-5; maybe TRBD2 (6 bases). The CDR3 is 17 amino acids. Per germline, CDR1 LNHNV and CDR2 YYDKDF (reference sequence). V dropped 2 bases and J dropped 4 bases, with 20 bases sitting between them. The CDR3 protein is CATSRLEAGLAGETQYF. The CDR3 DNA follows: TGTGCCACCAGCAGACTCGAAGCGGGTCTCGCGGGAGAGACCCAGTACTTC.

This rearrangement joins TRBV6-1 to TRBJ1-2, with D unclear. CDR3 length: 15 residues. The ends were cut back, 0 bases at V and 2 bases at J, with 10 bases in the middle. Germline lookup yields CDR1 MNHNS and CDR2 SASEGT. Here the CDR3 DNA reads TGTGCCAGCAGTGAAGCGCTTGCCAGGAACTATGGCTACACCTTC. This gives the protein CASSEALARNYGYTF.